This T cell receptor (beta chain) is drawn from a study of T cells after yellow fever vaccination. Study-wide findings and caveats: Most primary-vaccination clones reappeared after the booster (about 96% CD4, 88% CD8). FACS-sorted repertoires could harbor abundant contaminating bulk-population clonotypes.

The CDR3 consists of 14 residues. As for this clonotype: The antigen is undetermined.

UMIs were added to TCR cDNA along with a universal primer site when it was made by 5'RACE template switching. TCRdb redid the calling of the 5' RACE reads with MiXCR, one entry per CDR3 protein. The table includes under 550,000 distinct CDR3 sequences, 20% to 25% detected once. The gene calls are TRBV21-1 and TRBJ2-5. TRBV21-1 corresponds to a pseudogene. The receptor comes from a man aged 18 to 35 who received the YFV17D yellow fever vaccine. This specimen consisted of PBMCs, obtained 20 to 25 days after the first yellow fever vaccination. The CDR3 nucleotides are TGTGCCAGCGTCCGGTTCGGAGCGACGGAGACCCAGTACTTC. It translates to CASVRFGATETQYF.